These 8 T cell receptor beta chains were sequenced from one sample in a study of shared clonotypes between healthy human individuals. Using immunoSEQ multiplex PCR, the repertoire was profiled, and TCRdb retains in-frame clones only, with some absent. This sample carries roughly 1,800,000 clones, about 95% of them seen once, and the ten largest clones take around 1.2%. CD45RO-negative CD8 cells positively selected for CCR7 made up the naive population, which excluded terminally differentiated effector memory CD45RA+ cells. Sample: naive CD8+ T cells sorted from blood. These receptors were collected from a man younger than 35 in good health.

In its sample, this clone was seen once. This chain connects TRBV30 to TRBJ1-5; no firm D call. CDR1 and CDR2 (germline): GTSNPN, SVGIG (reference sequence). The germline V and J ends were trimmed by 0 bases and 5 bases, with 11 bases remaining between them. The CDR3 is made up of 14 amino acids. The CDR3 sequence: CAWSVVGYYQPQHF. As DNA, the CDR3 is TGTGCCTGGAGTGTAGTGGGGTATTATCAGCCCCAGCATTTT.

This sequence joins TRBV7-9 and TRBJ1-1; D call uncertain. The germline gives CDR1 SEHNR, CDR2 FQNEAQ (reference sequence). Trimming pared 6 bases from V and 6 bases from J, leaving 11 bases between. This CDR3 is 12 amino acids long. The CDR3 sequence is CASSYDGAEAFF. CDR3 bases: TGTGCCAGCAGTTATGACGGGGCTGAAGCTTTCTTT.

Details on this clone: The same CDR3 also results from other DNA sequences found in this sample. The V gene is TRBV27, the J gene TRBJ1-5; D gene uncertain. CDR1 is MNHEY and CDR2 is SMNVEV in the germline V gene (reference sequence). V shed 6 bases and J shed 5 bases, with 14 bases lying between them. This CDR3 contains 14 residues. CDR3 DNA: TGTGCCAGCAGCCCTATAGGGCGCGATCAGCCCCAGCATTTT. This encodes CASSPIGRDQPQHF.

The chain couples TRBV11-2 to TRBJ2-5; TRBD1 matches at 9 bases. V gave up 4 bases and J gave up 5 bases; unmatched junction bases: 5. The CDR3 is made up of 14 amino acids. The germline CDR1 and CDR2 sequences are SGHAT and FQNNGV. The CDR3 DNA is TGTGCCAGCAGCTCTCGGACAGGGGACGAGACCCAGTACTTC. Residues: CASSSRTGDETQYF. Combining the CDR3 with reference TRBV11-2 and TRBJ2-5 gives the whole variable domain EAGVAQSPRYKIIEKRQSVAFWCNPISGHATLYWYQQILGQGPKLLIQFQNNGVVDDSQLPKDRFSAERLKGVDSTLKIQPAKLEDSAVYLCASSSRTGDETQYFGPGTRLLVL.

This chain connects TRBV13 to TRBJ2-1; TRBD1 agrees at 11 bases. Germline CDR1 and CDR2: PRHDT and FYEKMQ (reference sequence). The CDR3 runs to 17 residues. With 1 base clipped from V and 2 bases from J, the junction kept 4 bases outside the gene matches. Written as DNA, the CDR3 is TGTGCCAGCAGCTTAGAAGGGACAGGGGGGACCTACAATGAGCAGTTCTTC. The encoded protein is CASSLEGTGGTYNEQFF.

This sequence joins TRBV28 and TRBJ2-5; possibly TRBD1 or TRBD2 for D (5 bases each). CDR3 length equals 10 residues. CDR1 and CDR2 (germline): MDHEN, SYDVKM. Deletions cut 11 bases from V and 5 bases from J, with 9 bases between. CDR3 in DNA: TGTGCCTCGTGGGGGGAGACCCAGTACTTC. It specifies CASWGETQYF.

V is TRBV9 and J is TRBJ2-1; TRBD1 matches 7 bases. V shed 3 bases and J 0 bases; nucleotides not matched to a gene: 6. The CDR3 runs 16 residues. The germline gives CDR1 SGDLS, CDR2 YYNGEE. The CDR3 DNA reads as TGTGCCAGCAGCGCCCCCCGGGACAGCTCCTACAATGAGCAGTTCTTC. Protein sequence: CASSAPRDSSYNEQFF.

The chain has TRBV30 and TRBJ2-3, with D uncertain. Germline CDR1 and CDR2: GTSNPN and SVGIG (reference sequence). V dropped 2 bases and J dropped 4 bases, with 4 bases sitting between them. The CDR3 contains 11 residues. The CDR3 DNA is TGTGCCTGGAGTTCGGCAGATACGCAGTATTTT. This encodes CAWSSADTQYF.